The entry below gives a single TCR beta chain sequence along with its context. This clonotype appeared a few times. Its recognized antigen is unknown. No quality values exist for individual bases; no much larger clone is one base distant. This sample was included in a study of human T cells and chemical hapten exposure (dated by TCRdb to the early 2020s). For the study in its entirety: For sensitization, 2% DPC in acetone was applied to an approximately 2 cm by approximately 2 cm area of upper inner arm skin. The study tracked peripheral blood TCR repertoire changes in vivo during primary and secondary sensitization to the hapten diphenylcyclopropenone (DPC) in alopecia patients. Weekly therapeutic DPC doses were additionally applied to the scalp of patients throughout the approximately 24-week study period. Patch testing on the upper back used Finn chambers containing 0.01% DPC, with scoring done after 6 days according to International Contact Dermatitis Research Group standards. The mostly female patient cohort included alopecia areata with under or over 50% scalp involvement, alopecia totalis and alopecia universalis. Libraries were combined into a pool for sequencing, and differences in TCR yield between samples came mainly from small differences in library volumes within the pool. Patient blood was sampled pre-sensitization (week 0) and at 2, 6 and about 24 weeks after DPC sensitization. Roughly 30 alopecia patients gave blood for TCR sequencing at one to four time points (pre-sensitization, 2, 6 and 24 weeks).

Sample time point, as interpreted from the label and publication: pre-sensitization, week 0. The treatment or condition label here, explained by the study, means: therapeutic diphenylcyclopropenone sensitization with weekly scalp DPC. At every patch-test visit, the blood draw took place before the patch test was put on. Eligible patients were aged 18 to 70, diagnosed with alopecia, deemed suitable for DPC therapy, and excluded if pregnant. Total RNA was isolated from unfractionated whole blood collected in Tempus Blood RNA tubes. What the research found in general, with its limitations: Significantly more large CDR3 similarity clusters were formed by expanded TCRs than by pre-sensitization or healthy control sets, consistent with antigen-driven responses. Patch test score was positively correlated with the number of PT1 expanded TCRs, with significance at thresholds 8, 16 and 32 but not at 4. After repeated subsampling, changes were observed in the strength of the expansion versus patch-test correlation and in the threshold at which the correlation became significant. All patients had alopecia, a presumed autoimmune disease, so their immune response might differ from that of healthy individuals. No change with DPC sensitization was found in the number of TCRs above 1 in 1000 frequency, and no evidence of global repertoire structure alterations was found.

The library was generated by RACE. Sequencing took place on a NextSeq 500. Library preparation attached unique molecular identifiers to individual cDNA molecules for quantitative, reproducible TCR counting. Each blood RNA sample was used to sequence both TCR alpha and TCR beta chains. On the authors' methods: A median of approximately 100,000 TCRs per sample was observed, with a range of about 20,000 to 750,000. V, J and CDR3 annotation of the TCR reads was carried out using the Decombinator software suite. To make PS versus PT1 abundance plots, every sample was subsampled to the same number of TCRs (28,000). TCRs were defined as expanded if absent before sensitization and observed at least eight times at the 2-week time point. TCRdb itself trimmed the public reads at Q25 with fastp, ran MiXCR and retained productive beta chains. Entries that share a CDR3 protein sequence are merged under the most common genes and DNA. TCRdb, rather than the study authors, made the V and J calls. This sample has 85,000 to 90,000 distinct CDR3 sequences in its table, and 8% to 10% of those were observed once. The ten largest clones add up to approximately 3.9% of the sample.

The CDR3 contains 17 residues, cysteine and phenylalanine counted. Solely the CDR3 DNA is kept, with 51 bases framed from the first base. CDR1 SGHVS and CDR2 FQNEAQ are derived from the germline V gene. The trim is 1 base for V and 4 bases for J, with a gap of 14 bases between the germline ends. Material: whole blood, obtained in connection with sensitization to the hapten diphenylcyclopropenone (DPC). Recombination connected TRBV7-8 to TRBJ1-6; tentative D gene TRBD1, with 6 bases matching. The source is a woman aged 40 to 49 with alopecia areata. Some clones in this sample may be carry-over from other donors' samples. The CDR3 sequence is CASSLVGGMGYNSPLHF. In nucleotides, the sequence is TGTGCCAGCAGCTTAGTCGGGGGCATGGGTTATAATTCACCCCTCCACTTT.